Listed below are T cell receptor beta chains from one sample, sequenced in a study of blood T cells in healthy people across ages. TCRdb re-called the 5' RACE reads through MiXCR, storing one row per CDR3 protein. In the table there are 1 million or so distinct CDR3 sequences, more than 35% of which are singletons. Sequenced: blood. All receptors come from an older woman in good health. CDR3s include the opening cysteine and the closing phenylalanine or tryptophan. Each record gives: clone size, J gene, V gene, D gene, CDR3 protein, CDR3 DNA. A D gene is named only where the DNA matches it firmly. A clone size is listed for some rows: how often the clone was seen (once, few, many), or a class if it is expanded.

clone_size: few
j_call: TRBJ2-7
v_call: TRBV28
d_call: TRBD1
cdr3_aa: CASSHRGRETYEQYF
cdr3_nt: TGTGCCAGCAGCCACAGGGGAAGGGAAACCTACGAGCAGTACTTC

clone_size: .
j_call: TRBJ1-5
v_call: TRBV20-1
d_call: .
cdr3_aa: CSARDGLTGNQPQHF
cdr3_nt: TGCAGTGCTAGAGACGGCCTAACGGGCAATCAGCCCCAGCATTTT

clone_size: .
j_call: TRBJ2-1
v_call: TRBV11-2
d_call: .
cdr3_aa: CASSSRQNFNEQFF
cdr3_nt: TGTGCCAGCAGCTCAAGACAGAATTTCAATGAGCAGTTCTTC

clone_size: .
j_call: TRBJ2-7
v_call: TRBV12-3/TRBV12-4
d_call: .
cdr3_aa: CASSTSRGRESYEQYF
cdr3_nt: TGTGCCAGCAGCACCTCCCGGGGCCGGGAATCCTACGAGCAGTACTTC

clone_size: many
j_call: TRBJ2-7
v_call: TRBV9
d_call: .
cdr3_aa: CASSPRDTSYEQYF
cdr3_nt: TGTGCCAGCAGCCCCCGGGACACCTCCTACGAGCAGTACTTC

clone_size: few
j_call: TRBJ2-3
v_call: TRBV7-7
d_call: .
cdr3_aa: CASSLIGGTSTDTQYF
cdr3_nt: TGTGCCAGCAGCTTAATAGGGGGGACTAGCACAGATACGCAGTATTTT

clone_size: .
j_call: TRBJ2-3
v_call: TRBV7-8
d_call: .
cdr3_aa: CASSPIVNGGKTDTQYF
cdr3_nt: TGTGCCAGCAGCCCCATTGTGAACGGAGGGAAGACAGATACGCAGTATTTT

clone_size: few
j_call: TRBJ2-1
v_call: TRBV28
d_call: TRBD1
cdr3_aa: CASSFPRQGAYNEQFF
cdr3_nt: TGTGCCAGCAGTTTCCCCCGACAGGGGGCCTACAATGAGCAGTTCTTC

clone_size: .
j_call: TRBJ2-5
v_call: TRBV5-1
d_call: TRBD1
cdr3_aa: CASSQGAGNNEQYF
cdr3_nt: TGCGCCAGCAGCCAGGGGGCGGGAAACAATGAGCAGTACTTC

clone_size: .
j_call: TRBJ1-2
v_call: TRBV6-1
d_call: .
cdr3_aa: CASSDWVKEYGYTF
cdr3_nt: TGTGCCAGCAGTGATTGGGTTAAAGAGTATGGCTACACCTTC

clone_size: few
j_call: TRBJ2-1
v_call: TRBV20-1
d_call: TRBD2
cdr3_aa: CSVTSGRGSNEQFF
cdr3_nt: TGCAGTGTCACGAGCGGGAGAGGTAGCAATGAGCAGTTCTTC

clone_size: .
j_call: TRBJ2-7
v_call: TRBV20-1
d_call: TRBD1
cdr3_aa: CSARSGTGIYEQYF
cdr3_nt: TGCAGTGCTAGGTCCGGGACAGGGATCTACGAGCAGTACTTC

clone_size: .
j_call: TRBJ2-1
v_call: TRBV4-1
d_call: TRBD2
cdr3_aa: CASSATGTSGRYNEQFF
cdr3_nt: TGCGCCAGCAGCGCTACGGGGACTAGCGGGAGATATAATGAGCAGTTCTTC

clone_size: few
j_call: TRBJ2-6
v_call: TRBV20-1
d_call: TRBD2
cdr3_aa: CSATGTSGSGANVLTF
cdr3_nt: TGCAGTGCTACCGGGACTAGCGGCTCTGGGGCCAACGTCCTGACTTTC

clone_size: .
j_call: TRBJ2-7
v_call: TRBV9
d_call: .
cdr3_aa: CASSVGGGGIAYEQYF
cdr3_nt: TGTGCCAGCAGCGTAGGGGGAGGTGGGATAGCCTACGAGCAGTACTTC

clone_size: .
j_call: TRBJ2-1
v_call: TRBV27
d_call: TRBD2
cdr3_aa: CASSLSAGELRNEQFF
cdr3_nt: TGTGCCAGCAGTTTATCCGCGGGAGAGCTACGGAATGAGCAGTTCTTC

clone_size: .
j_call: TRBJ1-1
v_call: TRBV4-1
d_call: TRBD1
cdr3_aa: CASSPQGASNTEAFF
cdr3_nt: TGCGCCAGCAGCCCACAGGGGGCGTCGAACACTGAAGCTTTCTTT

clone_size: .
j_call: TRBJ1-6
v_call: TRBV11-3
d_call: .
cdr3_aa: CASSFQPNSPLHF
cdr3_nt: TGTGCCAGCAGCTTCCAGCCAAATTCACCCCTCCACTTT

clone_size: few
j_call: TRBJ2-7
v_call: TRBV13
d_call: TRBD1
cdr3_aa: CASSWDRKIAYEQYF
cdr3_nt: TGTGCCAGCAGCTGGGACAGAAAAATTGCCTACGAGCAGTACTTC

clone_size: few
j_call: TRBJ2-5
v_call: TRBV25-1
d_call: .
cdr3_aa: CASSEWQETQYF
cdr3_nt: TGTGCCAGCAGTGAATGGCAGGAGACCCAGTACTTC

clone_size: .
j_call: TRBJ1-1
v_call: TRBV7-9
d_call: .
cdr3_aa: CASSFWAEEAFF
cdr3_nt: TGTGCCAGCAGCTTTTGGGCGGAAGAAGCTTTCTTT

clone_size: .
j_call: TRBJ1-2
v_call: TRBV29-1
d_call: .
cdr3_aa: CSVKDSSRANYGYTF
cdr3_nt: TGCAGCGTTAAAGACAGTTCGAGAGCTAACTATGGCTACACCTTC

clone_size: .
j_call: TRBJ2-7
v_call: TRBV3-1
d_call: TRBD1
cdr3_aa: CASSQGGRGQLYEQCF
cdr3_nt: TGTGCCAGCAGCCAAGGCGGCCGGGGACAGCTCTACGAGCAGTGCTTC

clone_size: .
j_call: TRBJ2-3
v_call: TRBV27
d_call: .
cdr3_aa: CASTWGSGTDTQYF
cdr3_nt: TGTGCCAGCACCTGGGGTAGCGGCACAGATACGCAGTATTTT

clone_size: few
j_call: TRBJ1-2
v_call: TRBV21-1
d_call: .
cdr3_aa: CASSPGQLDINYGYTF
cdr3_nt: TGTGCCAGCTCCCCGGGACAGCTAGACATTAACTATGGCTACACCTTC

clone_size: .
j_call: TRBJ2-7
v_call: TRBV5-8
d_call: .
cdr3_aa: CASSVRQVLNEQYF
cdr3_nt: TGTGCCAGCAGCGTCCGACAGGTGTTAAACGAGCAGTACTTC

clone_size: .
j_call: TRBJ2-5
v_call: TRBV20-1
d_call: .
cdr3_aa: CSANLAIGETQYF
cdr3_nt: TGCAGTGCTAACTTGGCCATTGGGGAGACCCAGTACTTC

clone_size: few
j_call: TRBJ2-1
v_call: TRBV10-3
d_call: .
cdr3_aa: CAISESIEGEQFF
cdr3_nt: TGTGCCATCAGTGAGTCGATTGAGGGTGAGCAGTTCTTC

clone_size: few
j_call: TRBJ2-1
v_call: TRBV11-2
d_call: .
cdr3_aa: CASSWRGRERYNEQFF
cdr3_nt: TGTGCCAGCAGCTGGCGGGGGCGGGAACGATACAATGAGCAGTTCTTC

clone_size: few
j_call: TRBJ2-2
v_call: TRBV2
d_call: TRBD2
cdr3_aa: CASSAMSGSIAGELFF
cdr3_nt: TGTGCCAGCAGTGCCATGAGCGGGAGTATTGCCGGGGAGCTGTTTTTT

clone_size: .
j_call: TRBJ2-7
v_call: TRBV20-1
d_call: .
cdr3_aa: CSAKAESAYEQYF
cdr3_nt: TGCAGTGCTAAGGCCGAGTCTGCCTACGAGCAGTACTTC

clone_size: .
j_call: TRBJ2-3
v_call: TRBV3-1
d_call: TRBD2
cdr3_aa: CASSQDPAGVSTDTQYF
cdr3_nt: TGTGCCAGCAGCCAAGATCCAGCGGGAGTATCCACAGATACGCAGTATTTT

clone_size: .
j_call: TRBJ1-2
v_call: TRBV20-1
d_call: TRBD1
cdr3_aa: CSANEQGAGYGYTF
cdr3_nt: TGCAGTGCTAATGAACAGGGGGCCGGCTATGGCTACACCTTC

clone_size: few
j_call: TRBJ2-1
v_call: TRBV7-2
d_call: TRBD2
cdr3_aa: CASSSLAGVGGNEQFF
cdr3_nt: TGTGCCAGCAGCTCCTTAGCGGGAGTGGGGGGAAATGAGCAGTTCTTC

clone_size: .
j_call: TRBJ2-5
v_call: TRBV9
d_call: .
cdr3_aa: CASSGNINEQYF
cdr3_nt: TGTGCCAGCAGCGGGAATATCAATGAGCAGTACTTC

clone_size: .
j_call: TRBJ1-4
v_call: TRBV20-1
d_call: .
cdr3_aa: CSARIRVATNEKLFF
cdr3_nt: TGCAGTGCTAGAATAAGGGTTGCAACTAATGAAAAACTGTTTTTT

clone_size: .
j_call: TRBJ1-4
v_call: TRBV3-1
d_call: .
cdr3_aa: CASNQTGPNEKLFF
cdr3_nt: TGTGCCAGCAACCAGACGGGGCCTAATGAAAAACTGTTTTTT

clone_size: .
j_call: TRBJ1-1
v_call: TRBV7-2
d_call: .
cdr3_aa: CASGLGTGRYTEAFF
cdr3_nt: TGTGCCAGCGGCTTAGGTACAGGGAGGTACACTGAAGCTTTCTTT

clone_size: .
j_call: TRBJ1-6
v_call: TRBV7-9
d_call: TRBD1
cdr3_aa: CASSSPDRANSPLHF
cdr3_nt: TGTGCCAGCAGCTCACCGGACAGGGCCAATTCACCCCTCCACTTT

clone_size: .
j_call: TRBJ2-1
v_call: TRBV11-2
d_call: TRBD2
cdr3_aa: CASSETSGVVQFF
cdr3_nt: TGTGCCAGCAGCGAGACTAGCGGGGTAGTGCAGTTCTTC

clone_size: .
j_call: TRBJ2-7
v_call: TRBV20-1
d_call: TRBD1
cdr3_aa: CSARDASQGQVLDEQYF
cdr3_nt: TGCAGTGCTAGAGATGCATCACAGGGGCAGGTCTTGGACGAGCAGTACTTC

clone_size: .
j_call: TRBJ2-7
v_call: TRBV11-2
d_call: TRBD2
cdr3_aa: CASSLRQLRLAGDEQYF
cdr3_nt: TGTGCCAGCAGCTTACGACAGTTGCGACTAGCGGGGGACGAGCAGTACTTC

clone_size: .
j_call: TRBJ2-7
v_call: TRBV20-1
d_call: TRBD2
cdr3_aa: CSASALAGVGNEQYF
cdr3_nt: TGCAGTGCTAGCGCACTAGCGGGAGTAGGCAATGAGCAGTACTTC

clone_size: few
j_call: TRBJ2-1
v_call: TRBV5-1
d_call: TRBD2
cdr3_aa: CASRVLAGDPNEQFF
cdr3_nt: TGCGCCAGCAGGGTACTAGCGGGAGACCCCAATGAGCAGTTCTTC

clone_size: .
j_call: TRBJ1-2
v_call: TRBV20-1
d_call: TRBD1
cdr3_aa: CSARRGQGAEGYTF
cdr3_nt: TGCAGTGCTAGACGAGGACAGGGGGCTGAGGGCTACACCTTC

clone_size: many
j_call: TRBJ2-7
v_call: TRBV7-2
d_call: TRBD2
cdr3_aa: CASSLRAGGSSYEQYF
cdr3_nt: TGTGCCAGCAGCTTACGGGCGGGAGGTAGCTCCTACGAGCAGTACTTC

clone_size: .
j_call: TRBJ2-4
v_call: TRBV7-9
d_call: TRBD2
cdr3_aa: CASSPFGLAGAKNIQYF
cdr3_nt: TGTGCCAGCAGCCCTTTTGGACTAGCGGGAGCCAAAAACATTCAGTACTTC

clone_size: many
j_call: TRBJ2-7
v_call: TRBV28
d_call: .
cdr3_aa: CASSPPGTLPEQYF
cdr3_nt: TGTGCCAGCAGCCCCCCCGGGACACTACCCGAGCAGTACTTC

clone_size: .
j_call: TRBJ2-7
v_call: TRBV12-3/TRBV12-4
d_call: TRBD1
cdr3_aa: CASSQTGIPVPSYEQYF
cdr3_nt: TGTGCCAGCAGCCAGACAGGGATCCCCGTCCCCTCCTACGAGCAGTACTTC

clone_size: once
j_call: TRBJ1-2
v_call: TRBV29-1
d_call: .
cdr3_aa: CSVDGRLCGYTF
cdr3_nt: TGCAGCGTTGACGGCAGACTATGCGGCTACACCTTC

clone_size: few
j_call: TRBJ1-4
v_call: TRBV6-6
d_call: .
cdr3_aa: CASTSGDATNEKLFF
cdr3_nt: TGTGCCAGCACGTCCGGGGATGCAACTAATGAAAAACTGTTTTTT

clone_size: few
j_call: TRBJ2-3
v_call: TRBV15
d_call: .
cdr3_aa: CATSRDEAETDTQYF
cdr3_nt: TGTGCCACCAGCAGAGATGAGGCAGAAACAGATACGCAGTATTTT

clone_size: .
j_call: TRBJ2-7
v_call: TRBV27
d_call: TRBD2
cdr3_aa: CARSLGGRTSSYEQYF
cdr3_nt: TGTGCCCGCAGTTTAGGTGGGAGGACTAGTAGCTACGAGCAGTACTTC

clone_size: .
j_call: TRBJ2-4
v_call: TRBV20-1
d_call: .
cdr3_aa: CSAPDFPVTKNIQYF
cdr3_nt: TGCAGTGCTCCGGATTTCCCGGTAACCAAAAACATTCAGTACTTC